This is a list of T cell receptor beta chains from one sample in a study of shared clonotypes between healthy human individuals. TCRdb keeps only in-frame clones here, not all; method: immunoSEQ multiplex PCR. The table has 650,000 to 800,000 clones, 55% to 80% seen once; the top ten hold less than 2%. Sequenced input: memory CD4+ T cells sorted from blood. All receptors come from a young woman in good health. Each CDR3 is given with its conserved first and last residue. Each record gives: D gene, clone size, V gene, J gene, CDR3 protein, CDR3 DNA. The D gene is left open where the match is weak. Clone size is shown for a subset of rows, as once, few, many or a class of expanded clone.

TRBD1,NA,TRBV4-1,TRBJ1-2,CASSQVWGTADYGYTF,TGCGCCAGCAGCCAAGTGTGGGGGACAGCGGACTATGGCTACACCTTC
NA,NA,TRBV9,TRBJ2-7,CASSAGELGEQYF,TGTGCCAGCAGCGCCGGGGAGCTCGGCGAGCAGTACTTC
TRBD1,NA,TRBV7-6,TRBJ2-7,CASSPDRVQYF,TGCGCCAGCAGCCCGGACAGGGTACAGTACTTC
NA,NA,TRBV5-4,TRBJ1-2,CASSLDGAIGYTF,TGTGCCAGCAGCTTGGACGGCGCTATAGGCTACACCTTC
NA,NA,TRBV4-2,TRBJ2-7,CASSQEGGLPGPYEQYF,TGTGCCAGCAGCCAAGAGGGAGGACTTCCCGGTCCCTACGAGCAGTACTTC
NA,NA,TRBV27,TRBJ1-1,CASSSLQGRGWATEAFF,TGTGCCAGCAGTTCTTTACAGGGTCGAGGGTGGGCCACTGAAGCTTTCTTT
NA,NA,TRBV11-2,TRBJ2-3,CASSPDGGSWTQYF,TGTGCCAGCAGCCCGGACGGGGGTTCGTGGACGCAGTATTTT
TRBD2,NA,TRBV5-1,TRBJ2-5,CASSLEPGRARETQYF,TGCGCCAGCAGCTTGGAGCCCGGGAGGGCCCGGGAGACCCAGTACTTC
TRBD1,NA,TRBV18,TRBJ2-7,CASSPKGQGYEQYF,TGTGCCAGCTCACCAAAGGGACAGGGGTACGAGCAGTACTTC
NA,NA,TRBV19,TRBJ1-5,CAISRTGNQPQHF,TGTGCCATAAGCCGCACCGGCAATCAGCCCCAGCATTTT
TRBD1,many,TRBV5-1,TRBJ1-1,CASSSGQENTEAFF,TGCGCCAGCAGCTCGGGACAGGAGAACACTGAAGCTTTCTTT
NA,NA,TRBV10-3,TRBJ2-5,CASSYTGSLQETQYF,TGTGCCAGCAGTTATACAGGGAGTCTCCAAGAGACCCAGTACTTC
NA,NA,TRBV28,TRBJ2-1,CASTRSYNEQFF,TGTGCCAGCACGAGGAGTTACAATGAGCAGTTCTTC
NA,NA,TRBV6-6,TRBJ2-5,CASSYGVLQETQYF,TGTGCCAGCAGTTATGGGGTCCTTCAAGAGACCCAGTACTTC
NA,few,TRBV6-1,TRBJ2-7,CASSEIGTESYEQYF,TGTGCCAGCAGTGAAATTGGGACTGAGTCCTACGAGCAGTACTTC
TRBD1,NA,TRBV5-1,TRBJ1-5,CASSPGTDNQPQHF,TGCGCCAGCAGCCCTGGGACAGACAATCAGCCCCAGCATTTT
TRBD2,NA,TRBV2,TRBJ2-2,CASKASGSSTGELFF,TGTGCCAGCAAAGCTAGCGGGTCTAGCACCGGGGAGCTGTTTTTT
NA,NA,TRBV27,TRBJ1-5,CASSLREPSSNQPQHF,TGTGCCAGCAGTTTGAGAGAGCCCTCTAGCAATCAGCCCCAGCATTTT
NA,NA,TRBV5-6,TRBJ1-1,CASSPSPANTEAFF,TGTGCCAGCAGTCCCAGTCCGGCGAACACTGAAGCTTTCTTT
NA,NA,TRBV21-1,TRBJ2-7,CASSKGEGYEQYF,TGTGCCAGCAGCAAAGGGGAGGGCTACGAGCAGTACTTC
TRBD1,NA,TRBV19,TRBJ1-4,CASHRTGSNEKLFF,TGTGCCAGCCATCGGACAGGGTCTAATGAAAAACTGTTTTTT
NA,NA,TRBV28,TRBJ1-1,CASKVLGGKNTEAFF,TGTGCCAGCAAAGTGTTAGGGGGGAAGAACACTGAAGCTTTCTTT
NA,NA,TRBV6-6,TRBJ2-7,CASSYSPGVTYEQYF,TGTGCCAGCAGTTACTCGCCGGGCGTTACCTACGAGCAGTACTTC
NA,NA,TRBV19,TRBJ1-3,CASSPMGQASGNTIYF,TGTGCCAGTAGTCCCATGGGGCAGGCTTCTGGAAACACCATATATTTT
NA,NA,TRBV19,TRBJ1-5,CASVSQQGGDSNQPQHF,TGTGCCAGTGTATCCCAACAGGGAGGGGATAGCAATCAGCCCCAGCATTTT
NA,few,TRBV5-6,TRBJ1-4,CASSLLGGNEKLFF,TGTGCCAGCAGCTTGTTGGGGGGTAATGAAAAACTGTTTTTT
NA,NA,TRBV7-8,TRBJ2-7,CASSLPISWTATYEQYF,TGTGCCAGCAGCTTACCCATCTCCTGGACAGCCACCTACGAGCAGTACTTC
TRBD1,NA,TRBV5-4,TRBJ1-1,CASSPTGGEPIEAFF,TGTGCCAGCAGCCCAACAGGGGGGGAGCCCATTGAAGCTTTCTTT
TRBD2,NA,TRBV5-1,TRBJ2-3,CASSLDGLAGAVSTDTQYF,TGCGCCAGCAGCTTGGATGGACTAGCGGGAGCGGTAAGCACAGATACGCAGTATTTT
NA,NA,TRBV7-6,TRBJ2-7,CASSLDFRGSSYEQYF,TGTGCCAGCAGCTTAGATTTTCGCGGGTCGTCCTACGAGCAGTACTTC
NA,NA,TRBV4-2,TRBJ1-2,CASSQTADAQGYTF,TGTGCCAGCAGCCAAACTGCGGACGCCCAGGGCTACACCTTC
TRBD1,NA,TRBV28,TRBJ1-4,CASRTQGIDEKLFF,TGTGCCAGCAGGACACAGGGGATAGATGAAAAACTGTTTTTT
NA,NA,TRBV4-1,TRBJ2-7,CASSQGRQGYYEQYF,TGCGCCAGCAGCCAAGGGAGGCAGGGGTATTACGAGCAGTACTTC
NA,NA,TRBV2,TRBJ2-7,CASRRQATYEQYF,TGTGCCAGCAGAAGACAGGCAACCTACGAGCAGTACTTC
TRBD2,NA,TRBV28,TRBJ2-3,CASSKAGLAGSTDTQYF,TGTGCCAGCTCTAAGGCCGGACTAGCGGGAAGCACAGATACGCAGTATTTT
TRBD2,NA,TRBV11-1,TRBJ2-1,CASSLASGRAASKFF,TGTGCCAGCAGCTTAGCGAGCGGGAGGGCCGCCTCTAAGTTCTTC
TRBD1,NA,TRBV27,TRBJ2-1,CASSLEGDSYNEQFF,TGTGCCAGCAGTTTAGAGGGGGACAGCTACAATGAGCAGTTCTTC